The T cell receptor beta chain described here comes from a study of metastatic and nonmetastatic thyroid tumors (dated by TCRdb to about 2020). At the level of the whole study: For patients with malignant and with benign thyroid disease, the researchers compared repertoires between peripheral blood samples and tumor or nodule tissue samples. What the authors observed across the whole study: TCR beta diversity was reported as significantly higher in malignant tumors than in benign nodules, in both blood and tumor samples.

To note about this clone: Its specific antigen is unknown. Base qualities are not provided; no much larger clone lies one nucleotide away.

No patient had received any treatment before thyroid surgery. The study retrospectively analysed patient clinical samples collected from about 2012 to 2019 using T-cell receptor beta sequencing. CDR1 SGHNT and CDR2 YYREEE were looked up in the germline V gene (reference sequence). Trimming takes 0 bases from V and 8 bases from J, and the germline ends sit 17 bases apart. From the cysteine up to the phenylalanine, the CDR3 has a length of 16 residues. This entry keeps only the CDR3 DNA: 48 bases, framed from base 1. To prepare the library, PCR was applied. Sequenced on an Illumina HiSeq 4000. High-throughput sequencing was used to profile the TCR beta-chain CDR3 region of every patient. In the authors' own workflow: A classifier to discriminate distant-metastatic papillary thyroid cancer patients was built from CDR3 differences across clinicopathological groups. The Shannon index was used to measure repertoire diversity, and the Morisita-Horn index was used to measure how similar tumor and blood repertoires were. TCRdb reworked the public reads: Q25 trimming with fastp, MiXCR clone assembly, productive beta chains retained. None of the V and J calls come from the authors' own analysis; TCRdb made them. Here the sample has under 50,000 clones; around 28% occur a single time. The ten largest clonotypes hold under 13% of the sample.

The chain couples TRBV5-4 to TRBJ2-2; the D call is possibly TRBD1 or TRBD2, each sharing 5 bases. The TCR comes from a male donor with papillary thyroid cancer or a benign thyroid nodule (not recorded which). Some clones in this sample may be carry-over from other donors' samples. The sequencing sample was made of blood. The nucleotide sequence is TGTGCCAGCAGCTTGGCGGGACCGCATCGGATTGGGGAGCTGTTTTTT. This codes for CASSLAGPHRIGELFF. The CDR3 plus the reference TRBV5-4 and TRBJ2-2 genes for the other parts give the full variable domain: ETGVTQSPTHLIKTRGQQVTLRCSSQSGHNTVSWYQQALGQGPQFIFQYYREEENGRGNFPPRFSGLQFPNYSSELNVNALELDDSALYLCASSLAGPHRIGELFFGEGSRLTVL.